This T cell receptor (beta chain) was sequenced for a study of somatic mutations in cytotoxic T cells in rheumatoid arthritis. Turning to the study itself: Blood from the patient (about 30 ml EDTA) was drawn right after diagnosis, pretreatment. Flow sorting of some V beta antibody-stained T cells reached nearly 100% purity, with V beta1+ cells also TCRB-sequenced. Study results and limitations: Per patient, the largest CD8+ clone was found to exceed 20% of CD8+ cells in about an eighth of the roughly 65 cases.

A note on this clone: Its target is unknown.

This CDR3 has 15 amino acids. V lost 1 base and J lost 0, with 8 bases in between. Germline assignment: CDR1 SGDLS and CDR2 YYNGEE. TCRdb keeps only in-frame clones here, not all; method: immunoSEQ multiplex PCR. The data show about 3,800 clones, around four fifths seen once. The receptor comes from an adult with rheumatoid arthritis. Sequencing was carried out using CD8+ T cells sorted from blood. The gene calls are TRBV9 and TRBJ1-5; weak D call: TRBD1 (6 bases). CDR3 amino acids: CASSVTGYSNQPQHF. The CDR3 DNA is TGTGCCAGCAGCGTAACAGGGTATAGCAATCAGCCCCAGCATTTT.